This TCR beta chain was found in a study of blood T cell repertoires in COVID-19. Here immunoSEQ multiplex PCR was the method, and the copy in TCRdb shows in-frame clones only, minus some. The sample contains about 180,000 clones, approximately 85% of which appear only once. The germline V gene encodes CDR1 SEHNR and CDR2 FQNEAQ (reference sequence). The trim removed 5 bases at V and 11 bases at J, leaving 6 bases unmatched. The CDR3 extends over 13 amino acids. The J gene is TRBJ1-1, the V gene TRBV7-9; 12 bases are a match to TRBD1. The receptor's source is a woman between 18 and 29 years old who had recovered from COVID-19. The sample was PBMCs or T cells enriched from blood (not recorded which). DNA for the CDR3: TGTGCCAGCAGCCTAGGGACAGGGGGCTCGGCTTTCTTT. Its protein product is CASSLGTGGSAFF.